This T cell receptor (beta chain) is from a study of OX40 agonist ivuxolimab in advanced cancers. CDR1 KGHSH and CDR2 LQKENI come from the germline V gene. Trimming removed 1 base at V and 1 base at J, with 16 bases between. This CDR3 is 17 amino acids long. Produced via immunoSEQ multiplex PCR; TCRdb's table is partial and in-frame only. The table has 70,000 to 95,000 clones, roughly 90% seen once. This clonotype originated in an adult with an advanced solid tumor such as melanoma, head and neck, liver or kidney cancer. The chain combines TRBV18 with TRBJ1-1; D unclear. This specimen was CD4+ or CD8+ T cells sorted from blood, taken in a trial of the OX40 agonist ivuxolimab. The CDR3 spells CASSPLATQLSNTEAFF. The CDR3 bases are TGTGCCAGCTCACCACTAGCTACCCAACTTTCGAACACTGAAGCTTTCTTT.